This TCR beta chain was found in a study of T cell responses to AZD1222 COVID-19 vaccine. Sequencing was performed with immunoSEQ multiplex PCR; in TCRdb, only in-frame clones are kept and a portion is missing. In the table there are 96,000 or so clones, roughly 90% of which are singletons. About this clone itself: Its antigen remains unknown.

Study findings and constraints: When two AZD1222 doses had been given, Spike-specific TCR breadth and depth rose.

V lost 2 bases and J lost 3; bases outside the gene matches: 4. This CDR3 contains 16 residues. Looked up from germline, CDR1 is KGHSH and CDR2 is LQKENI. V is TRBV18 and J is TRBJ2-7, with TRBD2 identical over 13 bases. This sample comprised peripheral blood, obtained on day 0 of AZD1222 vaccination. This TCR derives from an adult in good health. CDR3 in amino acids: CASSPYGTSGVYEQYF. DNA for the CDR3: TGTGCCAGCTCACCATACGGGACTAGCGGGGTCTACGAGCAGTACTTC.